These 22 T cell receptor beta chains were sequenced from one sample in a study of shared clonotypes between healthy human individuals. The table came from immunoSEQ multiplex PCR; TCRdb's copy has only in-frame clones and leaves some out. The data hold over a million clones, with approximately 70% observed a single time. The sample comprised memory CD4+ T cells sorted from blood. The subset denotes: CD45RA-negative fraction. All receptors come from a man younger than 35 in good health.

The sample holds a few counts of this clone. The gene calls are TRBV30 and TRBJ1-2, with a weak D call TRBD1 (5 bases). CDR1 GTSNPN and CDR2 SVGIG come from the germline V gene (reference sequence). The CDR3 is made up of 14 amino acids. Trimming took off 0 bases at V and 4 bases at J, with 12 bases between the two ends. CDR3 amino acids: CAWSVVGAAYGYTF. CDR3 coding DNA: TGTGCCTGGAGTGTAGTTGGGGCAGCCTATGGCTACACCTTC.

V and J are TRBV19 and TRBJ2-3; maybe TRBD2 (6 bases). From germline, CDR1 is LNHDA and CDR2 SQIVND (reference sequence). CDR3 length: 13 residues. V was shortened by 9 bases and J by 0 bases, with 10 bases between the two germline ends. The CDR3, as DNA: TGTGCCAGCGGGGGTCAAAGCACAGATACGCAGTATTTT. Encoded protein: CASGGQSTDTQYF.

The CDR3 sequence is CASSVGSGEKLFF. Here the CDR3 DNA reads TGTGCCAGCAGTGTGGGTTCGGGGGAAAAACTGTTTTTT. V usage is TRBV6-4 and J usage is TRBJ1-4; the D is unclear. The germline CDR1 and CDR2 sequences are MRHNA and SNTAGT. The CDR3 covers 13 residues. V was pared by 4 bases and J by 8 bases, with 11 bases between.

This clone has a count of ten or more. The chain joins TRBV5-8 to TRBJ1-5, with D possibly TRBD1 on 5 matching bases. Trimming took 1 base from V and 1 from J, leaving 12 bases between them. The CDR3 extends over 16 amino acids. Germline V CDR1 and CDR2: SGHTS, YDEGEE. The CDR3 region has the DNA TGTGCCAGCAGCTTGTGGGGGTGGTTGAGCAATCAGCCCCAGCATTTT. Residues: CASSLWGWLSNQPQHF. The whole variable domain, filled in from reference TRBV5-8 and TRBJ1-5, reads EAGVTQSPTHLIKTRGQQATLRCSPISGHTSVYWYQQALGLGLQFLLWYDEGEERNRGNFPPRFSGRQFPNYSSELNVNALELEDSALYLCASSLWGWLSNQPQHFGDGTRLSIL.

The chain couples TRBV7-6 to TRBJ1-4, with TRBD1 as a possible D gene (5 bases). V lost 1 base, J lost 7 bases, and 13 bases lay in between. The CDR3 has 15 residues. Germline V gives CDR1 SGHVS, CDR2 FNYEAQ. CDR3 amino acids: CASSLGGGGVEKLFF. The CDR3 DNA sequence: TGTGCCAGCAGCTTAGGTGGTGGAGGGGTTGAAAAACTGTTTTTT.

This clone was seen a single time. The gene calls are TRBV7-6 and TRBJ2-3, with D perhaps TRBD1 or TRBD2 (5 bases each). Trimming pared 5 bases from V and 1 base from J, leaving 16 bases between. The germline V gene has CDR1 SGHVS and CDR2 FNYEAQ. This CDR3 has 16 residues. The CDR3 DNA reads TGTGCCAGCAGCGCCCGAGGGACGGTGGGCACAGATACGCAGTATTTT. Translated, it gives CASSARGTVGTDTQYF.

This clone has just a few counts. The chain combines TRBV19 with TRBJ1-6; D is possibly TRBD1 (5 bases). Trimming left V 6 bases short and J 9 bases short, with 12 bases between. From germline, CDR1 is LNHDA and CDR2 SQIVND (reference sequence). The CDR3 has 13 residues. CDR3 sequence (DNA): TGTGCCAGTAGGGACACGGGGGGTTCACCCCTCCACTTT. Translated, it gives CASRDTGGSPLHF.

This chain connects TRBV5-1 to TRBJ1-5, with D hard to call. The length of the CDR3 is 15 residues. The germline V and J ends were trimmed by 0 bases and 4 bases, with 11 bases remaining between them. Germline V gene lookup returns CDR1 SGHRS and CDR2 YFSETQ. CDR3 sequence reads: CASSLGPMQNQPQHF. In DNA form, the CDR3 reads TGCGCCAGCAGCTTGGGGCCTATGCAGAATCAGCCCCAGCATTTT.

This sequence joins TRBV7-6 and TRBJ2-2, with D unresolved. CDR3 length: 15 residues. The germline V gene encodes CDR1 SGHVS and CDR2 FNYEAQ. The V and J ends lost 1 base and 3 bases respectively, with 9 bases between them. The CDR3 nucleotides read TGTGCCAGCAGCTTAGATGCAGTAGACACCGGGGAGCTGTTTTTT. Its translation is CASSLDAVDTGELFF.

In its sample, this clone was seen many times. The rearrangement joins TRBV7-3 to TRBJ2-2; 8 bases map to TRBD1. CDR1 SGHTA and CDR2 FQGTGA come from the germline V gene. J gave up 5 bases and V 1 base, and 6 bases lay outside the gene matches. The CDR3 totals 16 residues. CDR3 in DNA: TGTGCCAGCAGCTTAATGACAGGGGAAAGGACCGGGGAGCTGTTTTTT. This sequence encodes CASSLMTGERTGELFF.

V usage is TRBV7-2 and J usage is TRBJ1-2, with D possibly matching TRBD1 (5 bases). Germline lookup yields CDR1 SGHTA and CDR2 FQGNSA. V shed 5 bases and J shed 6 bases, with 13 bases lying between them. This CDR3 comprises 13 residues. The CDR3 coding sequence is TGTGCCAGCAGCACCGGGACGGGAAATGGCTACACCTTC. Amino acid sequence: CASSTGTGNGYTF.

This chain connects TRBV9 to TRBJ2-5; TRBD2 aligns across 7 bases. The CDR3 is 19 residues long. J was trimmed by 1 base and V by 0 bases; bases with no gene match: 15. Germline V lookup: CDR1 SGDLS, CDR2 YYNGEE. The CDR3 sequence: CASSVGGGRAGGFQETQYF. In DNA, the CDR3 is TGTGCCAGCAGCGTAGGCGGAGGGAGGGCAGGAGGATTCCAAGAGACCCAGTACTTC.

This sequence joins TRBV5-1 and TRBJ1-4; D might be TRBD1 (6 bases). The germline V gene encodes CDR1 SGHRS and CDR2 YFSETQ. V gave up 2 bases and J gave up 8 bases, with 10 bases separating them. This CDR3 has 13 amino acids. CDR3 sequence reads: CASSLRQEEKLFF. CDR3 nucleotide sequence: TGCGCCAGCAGCTTACGACAGGAAGAAAAACTGTTTTTT.

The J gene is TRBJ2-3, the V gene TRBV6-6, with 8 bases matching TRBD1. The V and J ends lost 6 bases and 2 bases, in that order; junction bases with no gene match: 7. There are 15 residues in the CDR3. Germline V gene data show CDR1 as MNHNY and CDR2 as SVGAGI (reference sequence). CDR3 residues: CASSLGQVLTDTQYF. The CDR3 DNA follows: TGTGCCAGCAGCTTGGGACAGGTCCTCACAGATACGCAGTATTTT.

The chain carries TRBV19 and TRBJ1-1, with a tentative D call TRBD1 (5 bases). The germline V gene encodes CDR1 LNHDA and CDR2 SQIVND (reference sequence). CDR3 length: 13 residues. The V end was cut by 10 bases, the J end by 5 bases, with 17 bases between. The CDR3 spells CATQDGARTEAFF. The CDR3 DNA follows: TGTGCCACCCAGGACGGGGCTCGAACTGAAGCTTTCTTT. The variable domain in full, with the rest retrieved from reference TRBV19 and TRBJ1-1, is DGGITQSPKYLFRKEGQNVTLSCEQNLNHDAMYWYRQDPGQGLRLIYYSQIVNDFQKGDIAEGYSVSREKKESFPLTVTSAQKNPTAFYLCATQDGARTEAFFGQGTRLTVV.

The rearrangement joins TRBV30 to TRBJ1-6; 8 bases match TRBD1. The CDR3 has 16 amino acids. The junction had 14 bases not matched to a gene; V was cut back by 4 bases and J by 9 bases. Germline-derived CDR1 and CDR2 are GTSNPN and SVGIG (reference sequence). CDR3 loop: CAWTMERDRRTSPLHF. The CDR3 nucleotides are TGTGCCTGGACAATGGAACGGGACAGGAGGACTTCACCCCTCCACTTT.

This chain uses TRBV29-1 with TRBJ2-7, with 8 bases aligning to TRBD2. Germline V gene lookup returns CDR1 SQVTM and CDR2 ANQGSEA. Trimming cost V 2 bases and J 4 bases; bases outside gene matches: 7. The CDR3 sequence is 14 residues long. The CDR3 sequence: CSVELASGRYEQYF. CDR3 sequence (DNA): TGCAGCGTTGAACTGGCCAGCGGGAGATACGAGCAGTACTTC.

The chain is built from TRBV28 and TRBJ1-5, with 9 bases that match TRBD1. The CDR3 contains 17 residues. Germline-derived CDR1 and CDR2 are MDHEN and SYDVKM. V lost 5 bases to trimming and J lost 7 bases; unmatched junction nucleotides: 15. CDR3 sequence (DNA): TGTGCCAGCAGTCCACCCCCGGGACAGGGAGGGGACCAGCCCCAGCATTTT. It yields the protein CASSPPPGQGGDQPQHF.

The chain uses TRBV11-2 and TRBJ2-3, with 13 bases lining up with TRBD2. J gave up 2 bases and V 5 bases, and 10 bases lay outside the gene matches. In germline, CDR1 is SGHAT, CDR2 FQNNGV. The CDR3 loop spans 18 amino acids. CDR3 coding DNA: TGTGCCAGCAGCGGCCGCCCGGGACTAGCGGGGTCCACAGATACGCAGTATTTT. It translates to CASSGRPGLAGSTDTQYF. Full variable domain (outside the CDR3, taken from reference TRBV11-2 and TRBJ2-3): EAGVAQSPRYKIIEKRQSVAFWCNPISGHATLYWYQQILGQGPKLLIQFQNNGVVDDSQLPKDRFSAERLKGVDSTLKIQPAKLEDSAVYLCASSGRPGLAGSTDTQYFGPGTRLTVL.

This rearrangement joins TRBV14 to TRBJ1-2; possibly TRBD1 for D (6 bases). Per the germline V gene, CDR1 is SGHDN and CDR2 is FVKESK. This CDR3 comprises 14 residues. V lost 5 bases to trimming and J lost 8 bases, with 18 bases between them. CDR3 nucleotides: TGTGCCAGCAGCTACGAGAGACAGGTCGGCGGCTACACCTTC. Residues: CASSYERQVGGYTF.

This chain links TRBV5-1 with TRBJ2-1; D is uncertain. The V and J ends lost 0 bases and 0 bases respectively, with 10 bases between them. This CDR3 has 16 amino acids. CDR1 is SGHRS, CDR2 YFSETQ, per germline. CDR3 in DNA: TGCGCCAGCAGCTTGGGTCCTTTAAGCTCCTACAATGAGCAGTTCTTC. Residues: CASSLGPLSSYNEQFF. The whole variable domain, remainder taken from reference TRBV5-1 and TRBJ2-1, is KAGVTQTPRYLIKTRGQQVTLSCSPISGHRSVSWYQQTPGQGLQFLFEYFSETQRNKGNFPGRFSGRQFSNSRSEMNVSTLELGDSALYLCASSLGPLSSYNEQFFGPGTRLTVL.

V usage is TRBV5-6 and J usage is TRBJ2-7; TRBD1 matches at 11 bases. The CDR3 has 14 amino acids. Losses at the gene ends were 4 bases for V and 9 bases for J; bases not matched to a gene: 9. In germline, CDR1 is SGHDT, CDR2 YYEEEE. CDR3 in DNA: TGTGCCAGCAGCCTCCGGGACAGGGGGGGCGGGCAGTACTTC. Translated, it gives CASSLRDRGGGQYF.